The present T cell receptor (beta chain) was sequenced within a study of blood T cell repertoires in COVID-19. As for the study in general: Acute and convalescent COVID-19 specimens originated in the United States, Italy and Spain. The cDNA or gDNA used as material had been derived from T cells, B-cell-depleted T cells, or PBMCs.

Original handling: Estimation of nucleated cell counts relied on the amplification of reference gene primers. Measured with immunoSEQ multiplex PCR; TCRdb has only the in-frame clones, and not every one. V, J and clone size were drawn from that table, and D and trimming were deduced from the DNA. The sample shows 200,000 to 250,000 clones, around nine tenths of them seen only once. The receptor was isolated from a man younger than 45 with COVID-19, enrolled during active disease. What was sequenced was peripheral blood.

CDR3 amino acids: CASSVRGNSVPGELFF. In nucleotides, the CDR3 is TGTGCCAGCAGCGTGCGGGGAAATTCGGTTCCCGGGGAGCTGTTTTTT. The chain carries TRBV7-3 and TRBJ2-2, with D possibly matching TRBD2 (6 bases). V was shortened by 5 bases and J by 6 bases, with 19 bases between the two germline ends. In germline, CDR1 is SGHTA, CDR2 FQGTGA. The CDR3 sequence is 16 residues long.